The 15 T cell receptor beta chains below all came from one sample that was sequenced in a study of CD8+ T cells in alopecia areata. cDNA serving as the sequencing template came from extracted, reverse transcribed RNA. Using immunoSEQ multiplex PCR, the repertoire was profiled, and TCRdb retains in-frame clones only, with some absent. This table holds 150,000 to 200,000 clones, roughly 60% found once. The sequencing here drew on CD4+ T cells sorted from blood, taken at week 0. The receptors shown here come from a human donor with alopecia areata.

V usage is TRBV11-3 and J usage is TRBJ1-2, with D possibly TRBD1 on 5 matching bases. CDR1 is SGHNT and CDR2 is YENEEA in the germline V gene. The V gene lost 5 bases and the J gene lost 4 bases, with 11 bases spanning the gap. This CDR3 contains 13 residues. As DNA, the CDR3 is TGTGCCAGCAGCCAGGGAGTGGCCTATGGCTACACCTTC. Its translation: CASSQGVAYGYTF.

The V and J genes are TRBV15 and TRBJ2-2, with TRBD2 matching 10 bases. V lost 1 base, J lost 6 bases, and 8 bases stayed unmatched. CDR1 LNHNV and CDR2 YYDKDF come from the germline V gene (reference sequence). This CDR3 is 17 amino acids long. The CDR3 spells CATSRGNSGGSAGELFF. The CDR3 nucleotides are TGTGCCACCAGCAGAGGCAATAGCGGGGGGTCGGCCGGGGAGCTGTTTTTT. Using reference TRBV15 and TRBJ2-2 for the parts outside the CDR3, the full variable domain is DAMVIQNPRYQVTQFGKPVTLSCSQTLNHNVMYWYQQKSSQAPKLLFHYYDKDFNNEADTPDNFQSRRPNTSFCFLDIRSPGLGDTAMYLCATSRGNSGGSAGELFFGEGSRLTVL.

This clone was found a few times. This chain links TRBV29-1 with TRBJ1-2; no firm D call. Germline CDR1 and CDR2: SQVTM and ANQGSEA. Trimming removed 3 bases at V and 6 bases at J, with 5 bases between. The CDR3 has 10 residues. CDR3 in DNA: TGCAGCGTTGACGGGAATGGCTACACCTTC. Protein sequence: CSVDGNGYTF.

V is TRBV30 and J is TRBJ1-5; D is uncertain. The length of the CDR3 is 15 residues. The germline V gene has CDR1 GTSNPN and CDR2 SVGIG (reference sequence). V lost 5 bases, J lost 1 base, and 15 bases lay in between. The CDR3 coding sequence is TGTGCCTGGGCCGTAGGACTGGGAAGCAATCAGCCCCAGCATTTT. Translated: CAWAVGLGSNQPQHF.

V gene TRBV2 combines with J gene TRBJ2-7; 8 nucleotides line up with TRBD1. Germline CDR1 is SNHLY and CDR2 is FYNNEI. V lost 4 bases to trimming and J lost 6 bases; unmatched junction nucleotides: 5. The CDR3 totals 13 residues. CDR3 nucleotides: TGTGCCAGCAGTGCAACACAGGGGGTCGAGCAGTACTTC. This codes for CASSATQGVEQYF.

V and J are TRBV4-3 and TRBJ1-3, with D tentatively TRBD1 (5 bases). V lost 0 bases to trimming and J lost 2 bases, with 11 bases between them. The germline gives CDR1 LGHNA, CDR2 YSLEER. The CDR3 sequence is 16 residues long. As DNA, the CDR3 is TGCGCCAGCAGCCAAGATGTGGGGCAGGCTGGAAACACCATATATTTT. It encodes CASSQDVGQAGNTIYF.

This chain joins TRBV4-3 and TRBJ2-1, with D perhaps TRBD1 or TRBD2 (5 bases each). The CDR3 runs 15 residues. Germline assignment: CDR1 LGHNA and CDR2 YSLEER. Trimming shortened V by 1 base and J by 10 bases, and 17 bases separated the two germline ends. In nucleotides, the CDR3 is TGCGCCAGCAGCCAAGTCCGGGACCCCCCGGGAGAGCAGTTCTTC. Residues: CASSQVRDPPGEQFF.

CDR3 coding DNA: TGTGCCAGCAGTAGGGCGGGGACCGGGGAGCTGTTTTTT. Its protein product is CASSRAGTGELFF. The chain employs TRBV27 and TRBJ2-2; possible D gene TRBD2, 6 bases. The germline V gene has CDR1 MNHEY and CDR2 SMNVEV (reference sequence). V shed 5 bases and J shed 5 bases, with 9 bases lying between them. The CDR3 contains 13 residues.

The CDR3 is CASSLEAEAFF. The CDR3, as DNA: TGCGCCAGCAGCTTGGAGGCAGAAGCTTTCTTT. This chain connects TRBV5-1 to TRBJ1-1, with D hard to call. The germline V gene has CDR1 SGHRS and CDR2 YFSETQ. There are 11 residues in the CDR3. V gave up 0 bases and J gave up 8 bases, with 5 bases separating them.

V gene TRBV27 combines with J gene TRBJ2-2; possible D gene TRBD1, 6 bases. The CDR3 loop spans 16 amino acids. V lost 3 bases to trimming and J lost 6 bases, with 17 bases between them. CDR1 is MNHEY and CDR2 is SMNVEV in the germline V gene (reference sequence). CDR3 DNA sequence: TGTGCCAGCAGTTTTCGGACAGTTTTTGACGCCGGGGAGCTGTTTTTT. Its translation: CASSFRTVFDAGELFF.

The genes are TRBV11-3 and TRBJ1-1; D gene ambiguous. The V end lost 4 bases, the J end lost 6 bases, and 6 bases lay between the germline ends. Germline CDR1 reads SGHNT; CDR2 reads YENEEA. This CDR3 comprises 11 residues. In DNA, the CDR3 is TGTGCCAGCAGCTCCTGGGCTGAAGCTTTCTTT. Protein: CASSSWAEAFF.

The CDR3, as DNA: TGCAGCGTTGAGGGGCAGAAGGGCACTGAAGCTTTCTTT. It specifies CSVEGQKGTEAFF. J is TRBJ1-1 and V is TRBV29-1, with D perhaps TRBD1 (5 bases). Germline values: CDR1 SQVTM, CDR2 ANQGSEA. Trimming cost V 3 bases and J 4 bases, with 12 bases left between them. CDR3 length equals 13 residues. Filled out from reference TRBV29-1 and TRBJ1-1, the complete variable domain reads SAVISQKPSRDICQRGTSLTIQCQVDSQVTMMFWYRQQPGQSLTLIATANQGSEATYESGFVIDKFPISRPNLTFSTLTVSNMSPEDSSIYLCSVEGQKGTEAFFGQGTRLTVV.

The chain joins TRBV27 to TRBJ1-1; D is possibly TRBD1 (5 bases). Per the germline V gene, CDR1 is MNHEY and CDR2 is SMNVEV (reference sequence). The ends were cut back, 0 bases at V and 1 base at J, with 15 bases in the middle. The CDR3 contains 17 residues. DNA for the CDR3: TGTGCCAGCAGTTTATCGTTGGGGCAGGGCAGGAACACTGAAGCTTTCTTT. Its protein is CASSLSLGQGRNTEAFF.

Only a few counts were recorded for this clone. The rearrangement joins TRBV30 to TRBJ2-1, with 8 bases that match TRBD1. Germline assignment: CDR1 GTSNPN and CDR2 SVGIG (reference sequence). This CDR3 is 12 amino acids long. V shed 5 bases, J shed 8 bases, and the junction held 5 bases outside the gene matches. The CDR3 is CAWDRGEYEQFF. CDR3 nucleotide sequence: TGTGCCTGGGACAGGGGAGAGTATGAGCAGTTCTTC.

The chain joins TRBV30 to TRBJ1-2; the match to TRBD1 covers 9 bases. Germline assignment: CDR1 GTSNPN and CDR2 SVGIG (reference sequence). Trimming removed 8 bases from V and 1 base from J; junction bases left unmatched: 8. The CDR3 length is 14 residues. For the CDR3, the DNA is TGTGCCCTCGGAGGGGACAGGGTTAACTATGGCTACACCTTC. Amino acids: CALGGDRVNYGYTF.